The T cell receptor beta chain described here comes from a study of blood T cell repertoires in COVID-19. Study-wide context: T cells, B-cell-depleted T cells, or PBMCs provided the cDNA or gDNA that served as material.

Measured with immunoSEQ multiplex PCR; TCRdb has only the in-frame clones, and not every one. The data contain 130,000 or so clones, approximately 84% of them seen just once; the ten biggest clones take up approximately 3.6%. Living in roughly 23 US areas, the participants were between 18 and 89 years of age. Assignment of participants to cohorts was predicated upon participant-reported clinical history. The receptor's source is a woman aged 45-59 years with acute COVID-19. Sequenced material: PBMCs or T cells enriched from blood (not recorded which).

The CDR3 sequence is CASSPSTLSIGTDTQYF. The CDR3 bases are TGTGCCAGCAGCCCCAGTACCCTTAGCATCGGCACAGATACGCAGTATTTT. This sequence joins TRBV7-2 and TRBJ2-3; no clear D gene. The CDR3 is 17 amino acids. The ends were cut back, 5 bases at V and 1 base at J, with 19 bases in the middle. The germline CDR1 and CDR2 sequences are SGHTA and FQGNSA.